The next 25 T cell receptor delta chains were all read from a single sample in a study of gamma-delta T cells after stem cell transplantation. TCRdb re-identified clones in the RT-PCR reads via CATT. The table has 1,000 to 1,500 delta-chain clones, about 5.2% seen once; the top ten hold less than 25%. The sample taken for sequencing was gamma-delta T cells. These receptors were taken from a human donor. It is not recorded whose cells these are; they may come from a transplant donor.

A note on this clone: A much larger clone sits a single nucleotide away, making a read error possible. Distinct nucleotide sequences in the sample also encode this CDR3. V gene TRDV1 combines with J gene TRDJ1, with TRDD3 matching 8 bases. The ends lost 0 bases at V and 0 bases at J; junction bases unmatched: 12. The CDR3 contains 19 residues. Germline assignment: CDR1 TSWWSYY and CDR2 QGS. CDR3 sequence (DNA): TGTGCTCTTGGGGAACTCGTCCCAGGCTGGGGGAGGTACACCGATAAACTCATCTTT. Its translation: CALGELVPGWGRYTDKLIF.

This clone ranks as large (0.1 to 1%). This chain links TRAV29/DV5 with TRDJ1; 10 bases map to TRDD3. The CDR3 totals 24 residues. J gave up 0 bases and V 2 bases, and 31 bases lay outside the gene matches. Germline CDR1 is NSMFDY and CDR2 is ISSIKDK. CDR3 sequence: CAARVVRQDWGIPSRLQYTDKLIF. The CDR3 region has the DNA TGTGCAGCAAGGGTTGTTCGGCAGGATTGGGGGATACCATCAAGGCTCCAGTACACCGATAAACTCATCTTT.

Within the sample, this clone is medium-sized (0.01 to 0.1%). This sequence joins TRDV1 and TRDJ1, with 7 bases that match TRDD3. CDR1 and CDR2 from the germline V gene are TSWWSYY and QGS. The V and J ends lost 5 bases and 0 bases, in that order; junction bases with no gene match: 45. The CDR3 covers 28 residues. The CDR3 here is CALGSLGGLFHHLTGVGRGVGYTDKLIF. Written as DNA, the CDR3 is TGTGCTCTTGGGAGCCTGGGGGGCCTCTTCCACCACCTTACTGGGGTAGGACGGGGGGTCGGGTACACCGATAAACTCATCTTT.

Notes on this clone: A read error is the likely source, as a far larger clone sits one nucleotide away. The DNA of the CDR3 is TGTGCCTGTGATATATTAACTGGGGGAGGTCGCGGCGGCGGATATTCAACGTACACCGATAAACTCATCTTT. It encodes CACDILTGGGRGGGYSTYTDKLIF. The V and J genes are TRDV2 and TRDJ1, with 9 bases that match TRDD3. This CDR3 is built from 24 residues. Germline V CDR1 and CDR2: GEAIGNYY, EKD. V lost 4 bases, J lost 0 bases, and 32 bases stayed unmatched.

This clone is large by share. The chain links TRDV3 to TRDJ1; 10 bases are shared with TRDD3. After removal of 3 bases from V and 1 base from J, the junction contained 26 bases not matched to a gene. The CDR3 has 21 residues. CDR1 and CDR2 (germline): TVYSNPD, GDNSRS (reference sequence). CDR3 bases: TGTGCCTTCTCCCTACCTACTCACTCCCGTACTGGGGGATGGGCCACCGATAAACTCATCTTT. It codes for CAFSLPTHSRTGGWATDKLIF.

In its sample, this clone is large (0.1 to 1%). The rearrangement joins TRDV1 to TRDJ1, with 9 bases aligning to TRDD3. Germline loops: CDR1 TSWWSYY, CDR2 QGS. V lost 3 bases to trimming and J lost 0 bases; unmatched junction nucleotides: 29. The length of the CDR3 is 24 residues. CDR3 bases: TGTGCTCTTGGGGATCAGGCCCACGTCGTCGTTTACTGGGGGACCCACCACTACACCGATAAACTCATCTTT. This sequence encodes CALGDQAHVVVYWGTHHYTDKLIF.

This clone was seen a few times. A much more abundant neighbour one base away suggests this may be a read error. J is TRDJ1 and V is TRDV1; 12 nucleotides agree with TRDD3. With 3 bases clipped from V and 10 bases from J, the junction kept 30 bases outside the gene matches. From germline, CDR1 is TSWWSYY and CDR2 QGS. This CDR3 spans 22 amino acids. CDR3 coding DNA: TGTGCTCTTGGGGACGGCCTTCCATCCCCTAGTACTGGGGGATACCTTCCTAAGATACTCATCTTT. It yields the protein CALGDGLPSPSTGGYLPKILIF.

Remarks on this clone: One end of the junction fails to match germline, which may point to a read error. CDR3 DNA sequence: TGTTCAGCAAGCGCGTTCGGCCCTTTAAATATTACTGGGGGATACGCGTACCCGTACACCGATAAACTCATCTTT. Translation gives CSASAFGPLNITGGYAYPYTDKLIF. This sequence joins TRAV29/DV5 and TRDJ1; TRDD3 aligns across 13 bases. CDR1 is NSMFDY and CDR2 is ISSIKDK in the germline V gene. This CDR3 has 25 residues.

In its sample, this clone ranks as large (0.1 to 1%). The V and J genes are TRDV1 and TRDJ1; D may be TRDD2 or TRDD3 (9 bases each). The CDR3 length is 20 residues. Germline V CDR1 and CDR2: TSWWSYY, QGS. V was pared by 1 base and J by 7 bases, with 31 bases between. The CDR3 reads CALGEPSLPTGWGIAVKLIF. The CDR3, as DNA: TGTGCTCTTGGGGAACCCAGCCTTCCTACAGGGTGGGGGATAGCGGTTAAACTCATCTTT.

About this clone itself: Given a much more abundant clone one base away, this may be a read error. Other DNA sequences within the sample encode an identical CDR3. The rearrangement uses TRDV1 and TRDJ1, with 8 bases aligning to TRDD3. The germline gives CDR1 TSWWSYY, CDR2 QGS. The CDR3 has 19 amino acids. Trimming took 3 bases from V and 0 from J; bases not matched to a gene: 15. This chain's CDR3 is CALGELVPGWGRYTDKLIF. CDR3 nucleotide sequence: TGTGCTCTTGGGGAGCTAGTCCCAGGCTGGGGGAGGTACACCGATAAACTCATCTTT.

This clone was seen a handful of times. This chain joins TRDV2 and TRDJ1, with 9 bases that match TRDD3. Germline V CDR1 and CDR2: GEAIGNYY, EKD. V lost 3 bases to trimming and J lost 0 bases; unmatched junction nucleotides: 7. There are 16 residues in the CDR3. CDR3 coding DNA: TGTGCCTGTGACCCGGTACTGGGGGACTACACCGATAAACTCATCTTT. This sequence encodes CACDPVLGDYTDKLIF.

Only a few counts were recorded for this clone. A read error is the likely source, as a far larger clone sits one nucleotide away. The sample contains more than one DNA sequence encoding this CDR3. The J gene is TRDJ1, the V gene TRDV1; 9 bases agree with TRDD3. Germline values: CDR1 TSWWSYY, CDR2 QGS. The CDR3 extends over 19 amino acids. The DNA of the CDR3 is TGTGCTCTTGGGGGTCTTCCACGGGGGATACCCCCATACACCGATAAACTCATCTTC. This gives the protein CALGGLPRGIPPYTDKLIF.

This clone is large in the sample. The CDR3 DNA follows: TGTGCAGCAAGCCTCAGGCAACGGTGGTGGGGGATACTCGGCACCGATAAACTCATCTTT. Amino acids: CAASLRQRWWGILGTDKLIF. This rearrangement joins TRAV29/DV5 to TRDJ1; 10 nucleotides agree with TRDD3. The CDR3 runs to 20 residues. Per germline, CDR1 NSMFDY and CDR2 ISSIKDK. Trimming at V came to 1 base and at J to 1 base, leaving 19 bases not matched to a gene.

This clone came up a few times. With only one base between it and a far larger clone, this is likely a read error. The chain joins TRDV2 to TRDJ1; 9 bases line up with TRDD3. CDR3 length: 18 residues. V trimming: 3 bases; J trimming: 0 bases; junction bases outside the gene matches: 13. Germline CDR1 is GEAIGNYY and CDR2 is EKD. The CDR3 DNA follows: TGTGCCTGTGACCCGGTACTGGGGGAGGAGGAATACACCGATAAACTCATCTTT. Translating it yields CACDPVLGEEEYTDKLIF.

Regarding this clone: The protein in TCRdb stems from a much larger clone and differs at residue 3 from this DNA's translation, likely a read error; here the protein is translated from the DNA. The chain's CDR3 is CAYDSLGDTPRLYTDKLIF. Here the CDR3 DNA reads TGTGCCTATGACTCCCTGGGGGATACACCAAGGCTATACACCGATAAACTCATCTTT. The J gene is TRDJ1, the V gene TRDV2; 11 nucleotides align to TRDD3. CDR1 and CDR2 (germline): GEAIGNYY, EKD. This CDR3 is built from 19 residues.

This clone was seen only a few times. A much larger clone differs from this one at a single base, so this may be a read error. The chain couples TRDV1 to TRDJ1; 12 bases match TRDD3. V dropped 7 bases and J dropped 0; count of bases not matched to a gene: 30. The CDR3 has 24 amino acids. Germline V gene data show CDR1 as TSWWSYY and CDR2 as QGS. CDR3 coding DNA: TGTGCTCTTGAGTCCGGCTCCTCACTGGGGGATACCCGCTTTAATAATCATTACACCGATAAACTCATCTTT. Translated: CALESGSSLGDTRFNNHYTDKLIF.

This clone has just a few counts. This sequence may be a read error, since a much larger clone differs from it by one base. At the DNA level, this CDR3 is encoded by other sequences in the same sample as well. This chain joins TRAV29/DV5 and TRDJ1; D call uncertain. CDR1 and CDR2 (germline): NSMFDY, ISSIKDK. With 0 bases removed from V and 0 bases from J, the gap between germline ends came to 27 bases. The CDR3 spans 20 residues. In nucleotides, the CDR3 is TGTGCAGCAAGCGCGTTGAAGGGAGGGTACTACCCCCCGTACACCGATAAACTCATCTTT. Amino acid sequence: CAASALKGGYYPPYTDKLIF.

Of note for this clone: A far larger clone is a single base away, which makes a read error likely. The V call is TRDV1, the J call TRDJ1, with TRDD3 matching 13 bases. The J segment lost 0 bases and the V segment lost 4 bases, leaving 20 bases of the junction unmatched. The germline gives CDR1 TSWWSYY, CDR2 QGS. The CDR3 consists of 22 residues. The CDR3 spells CALGVFHSHTGGYEKHTDKLIF. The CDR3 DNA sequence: TGTGCTCTTGGGGTATTCCATTCTCATACTGGGGGATACGAGAAGCACACCGATAAACTCATCTTT.

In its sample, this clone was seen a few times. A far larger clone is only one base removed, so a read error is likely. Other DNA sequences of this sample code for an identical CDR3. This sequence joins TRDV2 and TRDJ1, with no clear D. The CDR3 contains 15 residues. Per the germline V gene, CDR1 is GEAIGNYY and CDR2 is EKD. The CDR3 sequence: CACDTVGANTDKLIF. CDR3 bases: TGTGCCTGCGACACCGTCGGGGCTAACACCGATAAACTCATCTTT.

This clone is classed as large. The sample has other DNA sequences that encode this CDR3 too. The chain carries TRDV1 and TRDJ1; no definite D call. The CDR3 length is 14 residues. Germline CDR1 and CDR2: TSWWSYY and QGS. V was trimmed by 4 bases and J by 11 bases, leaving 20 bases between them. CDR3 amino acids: CALGASEGPGRLIF. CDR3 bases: TGTGCTCTTGGGGCGTCCGAGGGGCCCGGCCGCCTCATCTTT.

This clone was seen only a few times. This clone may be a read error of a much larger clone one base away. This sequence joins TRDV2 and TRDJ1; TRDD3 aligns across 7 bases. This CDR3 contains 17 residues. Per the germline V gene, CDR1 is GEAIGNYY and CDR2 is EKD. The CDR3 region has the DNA TGTGCCTGTGACAAGTCCCCCAACGGGGGGATCATCGATATACTCATCTTT. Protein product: CACDKSPNGGIIDILIF.

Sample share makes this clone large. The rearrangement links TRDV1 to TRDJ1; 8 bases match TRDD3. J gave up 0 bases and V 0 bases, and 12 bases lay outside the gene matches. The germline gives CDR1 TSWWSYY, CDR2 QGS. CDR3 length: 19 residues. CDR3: CALGELYAGGHTYTDKLIF. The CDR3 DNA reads TGTGCTCTTGGGGAACTGTACGCTGGGGGACACACTTACACCGATAAACTCATCTTT.

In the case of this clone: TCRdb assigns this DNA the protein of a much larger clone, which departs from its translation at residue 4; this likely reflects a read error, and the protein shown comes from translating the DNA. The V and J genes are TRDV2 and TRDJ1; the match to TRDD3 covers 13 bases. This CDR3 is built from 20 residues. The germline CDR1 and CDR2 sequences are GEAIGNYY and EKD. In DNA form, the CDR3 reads TGTGCCTGTGCCACCGTGGGACTGGGGGATACGGAAAAGGGAACCGATAAACTCATCTTT. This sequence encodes CACATVGLGDTEKGTDKLIF.

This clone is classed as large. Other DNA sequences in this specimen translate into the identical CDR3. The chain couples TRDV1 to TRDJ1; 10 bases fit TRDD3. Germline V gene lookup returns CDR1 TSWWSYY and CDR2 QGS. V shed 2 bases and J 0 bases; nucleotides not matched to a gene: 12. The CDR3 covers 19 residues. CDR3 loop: CALGEMGRLGDPYTDKLIF. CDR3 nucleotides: TGTGCTCTTGGGGAAATGGGAAGACTGGGGGATCCGTACACCGATAAACTCATCTTT.

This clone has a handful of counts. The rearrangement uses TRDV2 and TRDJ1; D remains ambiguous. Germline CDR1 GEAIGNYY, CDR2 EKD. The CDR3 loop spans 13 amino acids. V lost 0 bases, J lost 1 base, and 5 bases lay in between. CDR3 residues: CACDTELTDKLIF. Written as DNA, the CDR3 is TGTGCCTGTGACACCGAGCTCACCGATAAACTCATCTTT.